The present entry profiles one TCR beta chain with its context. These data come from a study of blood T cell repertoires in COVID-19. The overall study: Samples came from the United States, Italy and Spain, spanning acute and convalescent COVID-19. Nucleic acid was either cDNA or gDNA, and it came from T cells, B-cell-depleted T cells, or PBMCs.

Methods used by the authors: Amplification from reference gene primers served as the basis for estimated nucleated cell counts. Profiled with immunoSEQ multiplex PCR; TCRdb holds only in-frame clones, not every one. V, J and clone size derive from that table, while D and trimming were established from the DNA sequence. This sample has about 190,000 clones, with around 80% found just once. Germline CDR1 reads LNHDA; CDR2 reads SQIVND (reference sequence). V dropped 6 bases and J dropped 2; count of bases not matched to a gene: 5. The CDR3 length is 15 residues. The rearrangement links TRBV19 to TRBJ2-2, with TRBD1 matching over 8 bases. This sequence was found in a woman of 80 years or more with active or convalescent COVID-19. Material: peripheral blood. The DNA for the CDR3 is TGTGCCAGTAGGTCCAGGGGGCCCAACACCGGGGAGCTGTTTTTT. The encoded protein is CASRSRGPNTGELFF.